A single sample is the source of the 16 T cell receptor beta chains below, sequenced in a study of T cell changes during pregnancy in multiple sclerosis. Method: immunoSEQ multiplex PCR; TCRdb's copy keeps in-frame clones and lacks some. The sample lists around 19,000 clones, about 85% occurring once. Sample: CD8+ T cells from peripheral blood mononuclear cells, taken after pregnancy. The receptors originated from a female donor in good health, enrolled as a control in a pregnancy study.

The rearrangement joins TRBV19 to TRBJ2-7, with a possible D match to TRBD1 (6 bases). The germline V gene encodes CDR1 LNHDA and CDR2 SQIVND (reference sequence). The CDR3 spans 16 residues. With 1 base removed from V and 3 bases from J, the gap between germline ends came to 16 bases. CDR3 protein: CASSIVTGPLRYEQYF. Here the CDR3 DNA reads TGTGCCAGTAGTATAGTGACAGGCCCCCTTCGCTACGAGCAGTACTTC. Together with reference TRBV19 and TRBJ2-7, the CDR3 gives the full variable domain: DGGITQSPKYLFRKEGQNVTLSCEQNLNHDAMYWYRQDPGQGLRLIYYSQIVNDFQKGDIAEGYSVSREKKESFPLTVTSAQKNPTAFYLCASSIVTGPLRYEQYFGPGTRLTVT.

This clone was found a few times. The chain carries TRBV6-5 and TRBJ1-1; the match to TRBD1 covers 8 bases. This CDR3 is built from 15 residues. Germline V lookup: CDR1 MNHEY, CDR2 SVGAGI. With V trimmed by 11 bases and J by 4 bases, 15 bases remained unmatched. CDR3 residues: CAATGTGNGVTEAFF. DNA for the CDR3: TGTGCCGCTACAGGGACAGGAAATGGGGTCACTGAAGCTTTCTTT.

The chain couples TRBV11-3 to TRBJ1-1; no clear D gene. The CDR3 is made up of 14 amino acids. Trimming cost V 5 bases and J 0 bases, with 10 bases left between them. Germline V gene sequence: CDR1 SGHNT, CDR2 YENEEA. The CDR3, as DNA: TGTGCCAGCAGCCCCGACGGGGTGAACACTGAAGCTTTCTTT. Encoded protein: CASSPDGVNTEAFF.

CDR3 in amino acids: CASSLRVTGTYEQYF. The DNA for the CDR3 is TGTGCCAGCAGTTTAAGGGTGACAGGCACCTACGAGCAGTACTTC. The chain recombines TRBV27 with TRBJ2-7; possible D gene TRBD1, 6 bases. Trimming cost V 2 bases and J 2 bases, with 13 bases left between them. From germline, CDR1 is MNHEY and CDR2 SMNVEV (reference sequence). The CDR3 runs to 15 residues.

The chain couples TRBV4-3 to TRBJ1-2, with 10 bases identical to TRBD1. This CDR3 is built from 17 residues. Trimming at V came to 4 bases and at J to 5 bases, leaving 13 bases not matched to a gene. The germline V gene has CDR1 LGHNA and CDR2 YSLEER. The CDR3 here is CASSPAGTGAIWYGYTF. In nucleotides, the CDR3 is TGCGCCAGCAGCCCCGCGGGGACAGGGGCCATTTGGTATGGCTACACCTTC.

The chain employs TRBV9 and TRBJ1-2; maybe TRBD1 (6 bases). In germline, CDR1 is SGDLS, CDR2 YYNGEE. Trimming pared 0 bases from V and 3 bases from J, leaving 12 bases between. This CDR3 is 15 amino acids long. CDR3 in DNA: TGTGCCAGCAGCGTAGATTGGACAGTAGACTATGGCTACACCTTC. Its translation is CASSVDWTVDYGYTF.

Here the CDR3 reads CASSLTGTEFRSPLHF. For the CDR3, the DNA is TGTGCCAGCAGCCTAACCGGGACAGAGTTTCGTTCACCCCTCCACTTT. The chain is built from TRBV11-2 and TRBJ1-6, with 7 bases lining up with TRBD1. The CDR3 has 16 amino acids. CDR1 is SGHAT and CDR2 is FQNNGV in the germline V gene. V dropped 5 bases and J dropped 9; count of bases not matched to a gene: 13.

The chain has TRBV4-3 and TRBJ2-7, with D possibly being TRBD1 (6 bases). CDR3 size: 15 residues. Germline V gives CDR1 LGHNA, CDR2 YSLEER. Trimming cost V 0 bases and J 2 bases, with 11 bases left between them. The CDR3 DNA reads as TGCGCCAGCAGCCAAGATCGTCAGGGGACCTACGAGCAGTACTTC. Translation: CASSQDRQGTYEQYF.

V usage is TRBV27 and J usage is TRBJ2-3; a possible D gene is TRBD1 (6 bases). V was cut by 0 bases and J by 0 bases, with 10 bases left in between. This CDR3 region has 16 residues. Looked up from germline, CDR1 is MNHEY and CDR2 is SMNVEV (reference sequence). As DNA, the CDR3 is TGTGCCAGCAGTTTATCCTGGACAGCTAGCACAGATACGCAGTATTTT. Translation gives CASSLSWTASTDTQYF.

Remarks on this clone: One end of the junction fails to match germline, which may point to a read error. The chain employs TRBV6-1 and TRBJ2-2; D ambiguous. There are 12 residues in the CDR3. Germline-derived CDR1 and CDR2 are MNHNS and SASEGT. CDR3 sequence (DNA): TGTGTCAGCCCTAAGAACACCGGGGAGCTGTTTTTT. The encoded protein is CVSPKNTGELFF.

The V gene is TRBV19, the J gene TRBJ1-5; D possibly corresponds to TRBD1 (6 bases). The CDR3 loop spans 16 amino acids. Between the trimmed V and J ends, which lost 2 bases and 7 bases, there was a span of 18 bases. CDR1 is LNHDA and CDR2 is SQIVND in the germline V gene (reference sequence). The CDR3 spells CASSIMARQVGQPQHF. The CDR3 DNA follows: TGTGCCAGTAGTATAATGGCCCGACAGGTAGGACAGCCCCAGCATTTT.

In its sample, this clone was seen a few times. The genes are TRBV20-1 and TRBJ1-1, with D possibly matching TRBD1 (5 bases). The CDR3 length is 10 residues. Germline V lookup: CDR1 DFQATT, CDR2 SNEGSKA (reference sequence). The CDR3 DNA sequence: TGCCGGGGGGATGACACTGAAGCTTTCTTT. Amino acid sequence: CRGDDTEAFF.

The chain uses TRBV27 and TRBJ2-1, with 12 bases aligning to TRBD2. The CDR3 runs 14 residues. The germline V gene has CDR1 MNHEY and CDR2 SMNVEV (reference sequence). The J segment lost 6 bases and the V segment lost 8 bases, leaving 5 bases of the junction unmatched. The CDR3, as DNA: TGTGCCAGCGGAATGGGACTAGCGGGCAATGAGCAGTTCTTC. Translation: CASGMGLAGNEQFF.

The chain is built from TRBV4-1 and TRBJ1-2; TRBD1 is a possible D gene (6 bases). In germline, CDR1 is MGHRA, CDR2 YSYEKL. The CDR3 has 15 residues. V lost 4 bases, J lost 8 bases, and 20 bases lay in between. The CDR3: CASSPREGGVGGYTF. Here the CDR3 DNA reads TGCGCCAGCAGCCCCCGGGAGGGGGGAGTAGGGGGCTACACCTTC.

This clone was observed a few times. This chain connects TRBV28 to TRBJ1-1; D is uncertain. The CDR3 runs 12 residues. The V gene lost 4 bases and the J gene lost 0 bases, with 3 bases spanning the gap. Germline assignment: CDR1 MDHEN and CDR2 SYDVKM. In DNA form, the CDR3 reads TGTGCCAGCAGTTCAATGAACACTGAAGCTTTCTTT. Protein sequence: CASSSMNTEAFF.

The V gene is TRBV5-5, the J gene TRBJ1-5, with D perhaps matching TRBD1 (5 bases). Germline V gene lookup returns CDR1 SGHKS and CDR2 YYEKEE (reference sequence). V was pared by 4 bases and J by 0 bases, with 14 bases between. CDR3 size: 16 residues. In DNA form, the CDR3 reads TGTGCCAGCAGCCCGGGGGATCCTTATAGCAATCAGCCCCAGCATTTT. This encodes CASSPGDPYSNQPQHF.